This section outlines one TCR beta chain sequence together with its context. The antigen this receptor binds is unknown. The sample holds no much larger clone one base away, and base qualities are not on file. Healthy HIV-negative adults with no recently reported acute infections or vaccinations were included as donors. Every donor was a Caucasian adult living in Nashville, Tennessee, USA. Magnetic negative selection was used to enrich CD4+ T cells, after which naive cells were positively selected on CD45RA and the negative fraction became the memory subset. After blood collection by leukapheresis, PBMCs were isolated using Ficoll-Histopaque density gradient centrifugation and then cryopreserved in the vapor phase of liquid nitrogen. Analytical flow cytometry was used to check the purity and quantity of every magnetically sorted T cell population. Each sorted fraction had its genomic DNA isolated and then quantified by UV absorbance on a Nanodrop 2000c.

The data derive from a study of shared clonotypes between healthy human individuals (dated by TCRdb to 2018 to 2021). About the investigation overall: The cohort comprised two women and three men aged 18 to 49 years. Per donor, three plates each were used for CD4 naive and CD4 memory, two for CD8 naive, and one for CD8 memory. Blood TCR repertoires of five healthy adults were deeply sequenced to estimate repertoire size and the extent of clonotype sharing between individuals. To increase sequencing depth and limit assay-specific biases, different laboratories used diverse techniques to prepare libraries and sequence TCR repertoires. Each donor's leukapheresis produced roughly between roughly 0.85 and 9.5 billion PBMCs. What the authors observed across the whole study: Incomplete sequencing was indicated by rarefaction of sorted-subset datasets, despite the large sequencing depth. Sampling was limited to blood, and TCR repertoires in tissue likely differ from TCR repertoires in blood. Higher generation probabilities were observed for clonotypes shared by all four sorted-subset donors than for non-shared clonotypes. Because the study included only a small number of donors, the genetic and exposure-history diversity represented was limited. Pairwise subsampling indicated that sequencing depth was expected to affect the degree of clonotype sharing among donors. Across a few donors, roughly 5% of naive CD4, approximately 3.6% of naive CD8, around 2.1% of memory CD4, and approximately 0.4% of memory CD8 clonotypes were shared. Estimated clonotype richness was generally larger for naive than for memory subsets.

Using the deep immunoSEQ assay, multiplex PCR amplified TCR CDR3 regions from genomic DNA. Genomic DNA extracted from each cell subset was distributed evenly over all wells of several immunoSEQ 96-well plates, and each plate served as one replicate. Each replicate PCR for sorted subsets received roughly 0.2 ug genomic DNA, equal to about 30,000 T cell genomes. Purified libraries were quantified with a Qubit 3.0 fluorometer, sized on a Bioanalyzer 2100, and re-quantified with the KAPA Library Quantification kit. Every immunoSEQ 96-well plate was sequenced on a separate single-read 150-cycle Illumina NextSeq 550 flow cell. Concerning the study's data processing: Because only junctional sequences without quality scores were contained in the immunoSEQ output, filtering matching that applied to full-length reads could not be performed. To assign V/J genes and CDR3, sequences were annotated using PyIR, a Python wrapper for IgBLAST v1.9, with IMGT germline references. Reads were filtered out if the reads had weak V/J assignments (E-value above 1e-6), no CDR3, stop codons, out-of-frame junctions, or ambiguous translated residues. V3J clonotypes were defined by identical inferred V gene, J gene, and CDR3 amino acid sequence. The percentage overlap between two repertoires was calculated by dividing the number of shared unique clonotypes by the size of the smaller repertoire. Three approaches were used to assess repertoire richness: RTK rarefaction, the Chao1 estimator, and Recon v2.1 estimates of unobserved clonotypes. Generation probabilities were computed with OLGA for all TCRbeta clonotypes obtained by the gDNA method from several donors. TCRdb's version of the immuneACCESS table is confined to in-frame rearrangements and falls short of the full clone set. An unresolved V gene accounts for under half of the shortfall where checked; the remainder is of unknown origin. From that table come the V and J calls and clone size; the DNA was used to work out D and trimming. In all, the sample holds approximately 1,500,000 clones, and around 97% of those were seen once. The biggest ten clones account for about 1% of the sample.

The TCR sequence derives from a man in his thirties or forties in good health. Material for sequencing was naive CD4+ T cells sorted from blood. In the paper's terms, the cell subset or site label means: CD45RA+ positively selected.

The CDR3 region has the sequence CASSFKSNTDTQYF. In nucleotides, the sequence is TGCGCCAGCAGCTTTAAGTCCAACACAGATACGCAGTATTTT. The receptor chain draws on TRBV5-1 and TRBJ2-3, with no confident D gene call. The CDR3 measures 14 amino acids from cysteine to phenylalanine. CDR3 DNA is the only sequence kept; it has 42 bases, read in frame from the first base. Trimming at the junction amounts to 2 bases on V and 2 bases on J, and the germline ends lie 9 bases apart. The germline V gene provides CDR1 SGHRS and CDR2 YFSETQ.